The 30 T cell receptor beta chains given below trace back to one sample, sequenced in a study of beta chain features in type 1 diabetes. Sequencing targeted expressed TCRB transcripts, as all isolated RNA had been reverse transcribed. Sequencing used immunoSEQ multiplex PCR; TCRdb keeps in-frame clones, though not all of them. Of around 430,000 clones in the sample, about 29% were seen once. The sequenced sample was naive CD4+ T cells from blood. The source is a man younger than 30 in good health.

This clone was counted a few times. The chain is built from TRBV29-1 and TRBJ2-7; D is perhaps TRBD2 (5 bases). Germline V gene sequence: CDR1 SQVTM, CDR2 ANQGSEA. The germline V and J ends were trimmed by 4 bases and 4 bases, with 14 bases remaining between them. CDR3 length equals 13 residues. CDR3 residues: CSVASRLRYEQYF. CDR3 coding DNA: TGCAGCGTTGCTAGCAGGCTCAGATACGAGCAGTACTTC.

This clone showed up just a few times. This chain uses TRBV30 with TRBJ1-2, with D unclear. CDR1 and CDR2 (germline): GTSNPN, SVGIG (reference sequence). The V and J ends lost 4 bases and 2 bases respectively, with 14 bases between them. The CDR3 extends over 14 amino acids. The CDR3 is CAWTQSQLNYGYTF. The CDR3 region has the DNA TGTGCCTGGACCCAATCCCAATTAAACTATGGCTACACCTTC.

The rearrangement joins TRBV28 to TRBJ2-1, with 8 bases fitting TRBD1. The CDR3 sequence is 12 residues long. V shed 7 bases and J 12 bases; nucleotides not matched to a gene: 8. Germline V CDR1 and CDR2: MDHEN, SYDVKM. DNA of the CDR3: TGTGCCAGCACCATCCAGGGGGCTCGGCAGTTCTTC. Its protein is CASTIQGARQFF.

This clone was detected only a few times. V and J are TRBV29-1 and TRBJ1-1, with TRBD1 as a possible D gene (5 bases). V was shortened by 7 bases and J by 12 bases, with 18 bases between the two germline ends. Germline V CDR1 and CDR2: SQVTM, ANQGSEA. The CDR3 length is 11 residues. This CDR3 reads CSGGWGAGPFF. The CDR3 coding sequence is TGCAGCGGAGGATGGGGCGCGGGTCCTTTCTTT.

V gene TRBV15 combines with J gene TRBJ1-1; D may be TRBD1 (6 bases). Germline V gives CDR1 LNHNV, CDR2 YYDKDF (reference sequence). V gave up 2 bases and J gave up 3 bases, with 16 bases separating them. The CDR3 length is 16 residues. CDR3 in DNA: TGTGCCACCAGCAGATTTCGTTCAGGGGACGACACTGAAGCTTTCTTT. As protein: CATSRFRSGDDTEAFF. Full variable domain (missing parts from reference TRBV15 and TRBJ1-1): DAMVIQNPRYQVTQFGKPVTLSCSQTLNHNVMYWYQQKSSQAPKLLFHYYDKDFNNEADTPDNFQSRRPNTSFCFLDIRSPGLGDTAMYLCATSRFRSGDDTEAFFGQGTRLTVV.

CDR3 protein: CASSVGSGRDTQYF. CDR3 DNA sequence: TGTGCCAGCAGCGTAGGAAGCGGGAGAGATACGCAGTATTTT. This chain joins TRBV9 and TRBJ2-3; 8 positions agree with TRBD2. This CDR3 is built from 14 residues. The J segment lost 5 bases and the V segment lost 0 bases, leaving 2 bases of the junction unmatched. Germline CDR1 is SGDLS and CDR2 is YYNGEE.

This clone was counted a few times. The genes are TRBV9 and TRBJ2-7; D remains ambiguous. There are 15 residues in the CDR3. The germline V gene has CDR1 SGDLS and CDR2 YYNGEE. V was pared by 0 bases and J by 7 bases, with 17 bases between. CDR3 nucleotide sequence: TGTGCCAGCAGCGTAGTTGAAGGCCCGAGTGGAGAGCAGTACTTC. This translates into CASSVVEGPSGEQYF. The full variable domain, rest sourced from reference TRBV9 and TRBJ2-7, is DSGVTQTPKHLITATGQRVTLRCSPRSGDLSVYWYQQSLDQGLQFLIQYYNGEERAKGNILERFSAQQFPDLHSELNLSSLELGDSALYFCASSVVEGPSGEQYFGPGTRLTVT.

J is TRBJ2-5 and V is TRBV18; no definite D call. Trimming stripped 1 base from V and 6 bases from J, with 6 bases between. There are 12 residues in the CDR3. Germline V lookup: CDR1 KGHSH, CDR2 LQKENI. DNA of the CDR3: TGTGCCAGCTCACCACGTGGTCAGACCCAGTACTTC. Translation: CASSPRGQTQYF.

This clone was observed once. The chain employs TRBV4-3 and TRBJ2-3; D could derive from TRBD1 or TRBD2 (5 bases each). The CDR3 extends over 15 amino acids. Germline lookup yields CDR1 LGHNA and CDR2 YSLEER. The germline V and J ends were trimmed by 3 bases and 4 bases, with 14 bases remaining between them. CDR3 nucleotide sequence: TGCGCCAGCAGCCATCTGGGGACGGATTCAGATACGCAGTATTTT. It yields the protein CASSHLGTDSDTQYF.

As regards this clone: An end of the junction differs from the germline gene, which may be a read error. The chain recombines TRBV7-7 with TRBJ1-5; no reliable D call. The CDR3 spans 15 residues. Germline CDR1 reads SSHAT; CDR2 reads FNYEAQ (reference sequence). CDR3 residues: CASSVRGEGIQPQHF. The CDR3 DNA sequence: TGTGCTAGCAGCGTGCGGGGAGAGGGCATTCAGCCCCAGCATTTT.

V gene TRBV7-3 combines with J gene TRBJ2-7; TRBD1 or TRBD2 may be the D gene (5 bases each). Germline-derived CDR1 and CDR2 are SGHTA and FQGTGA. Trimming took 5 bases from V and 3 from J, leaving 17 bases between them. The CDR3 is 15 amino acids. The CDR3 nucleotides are TGTGCCAGCAGCCTGGACGGGACGCTCGTCTACGAGCAGTACTTC. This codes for CASSLDGTLVYEQYF.

CDR3: CASSSVFTGEGETQYF. CDR3 in DNA: TGTGCCAGCAGCTCAGTCTTCACAGGGGAGGGCGAGACCCAGTACTTC. The chain has TRBV7-9 and TRBJ2-5, with D perhaps assigned TRBD1 or TRBD2 (7 bases each). Germline V gene lookup returns CDR1 SEHNR and CDR2 FQNEAQ (reference sequence). V was pared by 4 bases and J by 5 bases, with 20 bases between. The CDR3 totals 16 residues.

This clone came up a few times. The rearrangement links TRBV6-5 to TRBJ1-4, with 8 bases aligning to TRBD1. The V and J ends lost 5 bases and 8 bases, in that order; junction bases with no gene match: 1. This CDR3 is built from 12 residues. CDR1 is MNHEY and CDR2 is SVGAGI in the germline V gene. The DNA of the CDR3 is TGTGCCAGCAGTACAGGGGGAGAAAAACTGTTTTTT. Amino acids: CASSTGGEKLFF.

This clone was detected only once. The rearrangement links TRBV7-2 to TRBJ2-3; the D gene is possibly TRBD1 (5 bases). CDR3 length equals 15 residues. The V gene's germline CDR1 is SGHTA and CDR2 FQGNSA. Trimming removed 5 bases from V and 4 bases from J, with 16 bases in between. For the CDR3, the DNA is TGTGCCAGCAGCCCTATGTCGGCAGGGCCAGATACGCAGTATTTT. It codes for CASSPMSAGPDTQYF. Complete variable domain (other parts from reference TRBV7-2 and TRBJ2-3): GAGVSQSPSNKVTEKGKDVELRCDPISGHTALYWYRQSLGQGLEFLIYFQGNSAPDKSGLPSDRFSAERTGGSVSTLTIQRTQQEDSAVYLCASSPMSAGPDTQYFGPGTRLTVL.

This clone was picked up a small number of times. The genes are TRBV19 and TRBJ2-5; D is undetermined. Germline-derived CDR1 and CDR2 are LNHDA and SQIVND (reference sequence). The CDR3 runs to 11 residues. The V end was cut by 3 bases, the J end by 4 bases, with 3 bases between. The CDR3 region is CASSIAETQYF. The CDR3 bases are TGTGCCAGTAGTATCGCAGAGACCCAGTACTTC.

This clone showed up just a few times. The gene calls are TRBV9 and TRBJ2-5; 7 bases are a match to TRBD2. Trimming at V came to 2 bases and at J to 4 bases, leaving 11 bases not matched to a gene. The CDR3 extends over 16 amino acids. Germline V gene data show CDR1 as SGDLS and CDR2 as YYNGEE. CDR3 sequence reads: CASSVASGQRGETQYF. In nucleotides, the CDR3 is TGTGCCAGCAGCGTGGCTAGCGGTCAGAGAGGAGAGACCCAGTACTTC.

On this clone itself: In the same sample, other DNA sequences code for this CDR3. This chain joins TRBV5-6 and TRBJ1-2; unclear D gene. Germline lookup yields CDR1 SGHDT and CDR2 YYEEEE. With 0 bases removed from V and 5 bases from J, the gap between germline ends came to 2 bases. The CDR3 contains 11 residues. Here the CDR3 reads CASSLAYGYTF. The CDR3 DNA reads TGTGCCAGCAGCTTGGCGTATGGCTACACCTTC.

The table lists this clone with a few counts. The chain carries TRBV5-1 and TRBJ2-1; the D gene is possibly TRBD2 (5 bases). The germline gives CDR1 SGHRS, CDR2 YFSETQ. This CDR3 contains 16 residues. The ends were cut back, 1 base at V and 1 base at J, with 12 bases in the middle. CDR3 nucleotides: TGCGCCAGCAGCTTGTTTCCAGCGGAGTCCTACAATGAGCAGTTCTTC. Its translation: CASSLFPAESYNEQFF.

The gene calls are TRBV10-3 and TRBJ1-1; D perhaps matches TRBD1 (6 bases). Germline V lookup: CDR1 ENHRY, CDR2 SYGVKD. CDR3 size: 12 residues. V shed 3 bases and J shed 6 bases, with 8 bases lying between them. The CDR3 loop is CAISEWGPEAFF. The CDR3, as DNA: TGTGCCATCAGTGAATGGGGGCCTGAAGCTTTCTTT.

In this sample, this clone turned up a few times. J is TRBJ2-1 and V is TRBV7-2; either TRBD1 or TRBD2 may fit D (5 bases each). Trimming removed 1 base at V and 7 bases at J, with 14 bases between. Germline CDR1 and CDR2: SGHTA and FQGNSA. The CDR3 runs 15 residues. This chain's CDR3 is CASSLGGTQSNEQFF. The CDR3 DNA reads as TGTGCCAGCAGCTTAGGAGGGACGCAATCTAATGAGCAGTTCTTC. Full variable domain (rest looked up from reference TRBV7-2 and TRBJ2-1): GAGVSQSPSNKVTEKGKDVELRCDPISGHTALYWYRQSLGQGLEFLIYFQGNSAPDKSGLPSDRFSAERTGGSVSTLTIQRTQQEDSAVYLCASSLGGTQSNEQFFGPGTRLTVL.

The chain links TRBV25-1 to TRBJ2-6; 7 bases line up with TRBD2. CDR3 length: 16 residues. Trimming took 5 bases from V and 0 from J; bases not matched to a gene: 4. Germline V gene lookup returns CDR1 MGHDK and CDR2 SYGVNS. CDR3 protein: CASSPGRDSGANVLTF. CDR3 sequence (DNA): TGTGCCAGCAGTCCAGGGAGGGACTCTGGGGCCAACGTCCTGACTTTC.

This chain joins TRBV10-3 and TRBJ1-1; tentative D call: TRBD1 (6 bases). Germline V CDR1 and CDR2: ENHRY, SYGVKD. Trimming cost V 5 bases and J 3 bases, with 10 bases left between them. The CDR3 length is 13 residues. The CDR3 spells CAISWTEYTEAFF. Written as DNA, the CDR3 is TGTGCCATCAGTTGGACAGAATACACTGAAGCTTTCTTT.

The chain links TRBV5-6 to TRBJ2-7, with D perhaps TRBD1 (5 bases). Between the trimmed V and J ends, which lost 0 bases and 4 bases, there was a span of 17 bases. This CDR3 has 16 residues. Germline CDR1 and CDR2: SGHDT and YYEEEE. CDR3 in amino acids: CASSLGLGRENYEQYF. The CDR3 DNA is TGTGCCAGCAGCTTGGGTCTCGGCAGGGAAAATTACGAGCAGTACTTC.

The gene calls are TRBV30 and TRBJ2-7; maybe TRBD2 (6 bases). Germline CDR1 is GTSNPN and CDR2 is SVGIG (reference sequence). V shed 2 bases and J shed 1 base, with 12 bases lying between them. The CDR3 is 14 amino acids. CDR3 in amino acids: CAWSSSGLSYEQYF. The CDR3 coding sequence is TGTGCCTGGAGTTCGAGCGGGTTATCCTACGAGCAGTACTTC.

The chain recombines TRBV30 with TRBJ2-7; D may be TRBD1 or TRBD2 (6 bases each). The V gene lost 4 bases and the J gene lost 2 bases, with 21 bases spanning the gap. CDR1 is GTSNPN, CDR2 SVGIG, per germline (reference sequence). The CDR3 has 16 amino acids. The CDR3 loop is CAWTIPGNGGPYEQYF. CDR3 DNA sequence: TGTGCCTGGACCATCCCAGGCAATGGGGGGCCCTACGAGCAGTACTTC.

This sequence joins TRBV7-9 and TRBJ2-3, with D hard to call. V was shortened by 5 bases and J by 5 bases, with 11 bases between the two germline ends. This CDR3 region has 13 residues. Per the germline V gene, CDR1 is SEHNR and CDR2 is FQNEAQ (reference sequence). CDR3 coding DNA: TGTGCCAGCAGCATCCCGGGCCTAGATACGCAGTATTTT. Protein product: CASSIPGLDTQYF.

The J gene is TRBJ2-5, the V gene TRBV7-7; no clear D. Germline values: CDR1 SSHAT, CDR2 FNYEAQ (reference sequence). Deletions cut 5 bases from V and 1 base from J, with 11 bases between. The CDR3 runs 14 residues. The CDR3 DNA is TGTGCCAGCAGCCCTACAGCAGGCCAAGAGACCCAGTACTTC. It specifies CASSPTAGQETQYF.

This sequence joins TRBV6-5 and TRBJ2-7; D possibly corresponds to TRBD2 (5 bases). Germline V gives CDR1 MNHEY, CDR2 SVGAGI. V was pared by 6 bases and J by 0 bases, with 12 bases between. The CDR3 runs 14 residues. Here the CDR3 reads CASSRGRSSYEQYF. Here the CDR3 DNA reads TGTGCCAGCAGCCGAGGGCGGAGCTCCTACGAGCAGTACTTC.

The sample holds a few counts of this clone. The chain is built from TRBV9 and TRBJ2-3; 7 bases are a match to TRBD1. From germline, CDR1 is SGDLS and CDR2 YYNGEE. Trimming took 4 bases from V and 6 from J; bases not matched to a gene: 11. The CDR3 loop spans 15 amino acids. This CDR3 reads CASSLPRQGGDTQYF. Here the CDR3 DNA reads TGTGCCAGCAGCTTACCCCGACAGGGTGGGGATACGCAGTATTTT.

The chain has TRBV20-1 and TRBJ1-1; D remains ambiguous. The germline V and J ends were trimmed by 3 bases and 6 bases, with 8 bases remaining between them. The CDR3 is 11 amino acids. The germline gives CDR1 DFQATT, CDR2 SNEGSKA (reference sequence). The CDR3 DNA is TGCAGTGCTAGGGTCGTGGCTGAAGCTTTCTTT. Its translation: CSARVVAEAFF.